These 26 T cell receptor beta chains originate from one sample sequenced in a study of T-cell memory formation after mild COVID-19. TCRdb independently ran MiXCR on the 5' RACE reads; one entry per CDR3 protein. The table records roughly 100,000 distinct CDR3 sequences, roughly 16% of them present only once. Sequenced input: PBMCs or a T cell subset sorted from them (not recorded which). The source of these receptors is a man between 18 and 35 years old who had mild COVID-19 (a few samples of this study predate the infection). Cell type and time point are not known.

This clonotype was seen only a few times. As DNA, the CDR3 is TGTGCCAGCTTGGACACAGATACGCAGTATTTT. Protein product: CASLDTDTQYF. The chain has TRBV7-9 and TRBJ2-3; no reliable D call. The V end lost 8 bases, the J end lost 2 bases, and 5 bases lay between the germline ends. The CDR3 consists of 11 residues. CDR1 SEHNR and CDR2 FQNEAQ come from the germline V gene (reference sequence).

This clonotype was counted at least ten times. The chain uses TRBV6-5 and TRBJ1-2; TRBD1 agrees at 12 bases. The CDR3 has 13 amino acids. The trim removed 8 bases at V and 4 bases at J, leaving 2 bases unmatched. Germline-derived CDR1 and CDR2 are MNHEY and SVGAGI. The CDR3 DNA sequence: TGTGCCAGCGGGACAGGGGGCTTCTATGGCTACACCTTC. Its protein product is CASGTGGFYGYTF.

This clonotype was counted a few times. The chain employs TRBV12-3 or TRBV12-4 and TRBJ1-5; D is ambiguous. The CDR3 totals 16 residues. The ends were cut back, 1 base at V and 2 bases at J, with 12 bases in the middle. The CDR3 loop is CASSLDRIAGNQPQHF. As DNA, the CDR3 is TGTGCCAGCAGTTTAGATCGGATCGCCGGCAATCAGCCCCAGCATTTT.

This clonotype occurred a few times. The chain uses TRBV7-8 and TRBJ2-3; D is perhaps TRBD2 (6 bases). V shed 6 bases and J shed 1 base, with 11 bases lying between them. The germline V gene encodes CDR1 SGHVS and CDR2 FQNEAQ. This CDR3 has 14 amino acids. This CDR3 reads CASRDGGGTDTQYF. In DNA, the CDR3 is TGTGCCAGCAGGGATGGCGGGGGCACAGATACGCAGTATTTT.

About this clonotype: This may stem from a read error, because a much larger clone lies one nucleotide away. The rearrangement joins TRBV5-1 to TRBJ2-3, with D maybe TRBD2 (5 bases). The CDR3 is made up of 13 amino acids. Germline CDR1 reads SGHRS; CDR2 reads YFSETQ. CDR3 nucleotide sequence: TGCGCCAGCAGCCGAAGAGGGCTGGATACGAAGTATTTT. This encodes CASSRRGLDTKYF.

This chain connects TRBV20-1 to TRBJ2-1; weak D call: TRBD1 (6 bases). The germline V gene encodes CDR1 DFQATT and CDR2 SNEGSKA (reference sequence). Trimming left V 6 bases short and J 5 bases short, with 17 bases between. The CDR3 totals 14 residues. CDR3 region: CSARTGLENNEQFF. The CDR3 DNA reads as TGCAGTGCCCGCACAGGGTTAGAAAACAATGAGCAGTTCTTC.

This clonotype showed up just a few times. The rearrangement joins TRBV6-5 to TRBJ1-1, with no clear D. CDR3 size: 15 residues. Looked up from germline, CDR1 is MNHEY and CDR2 is SVGAGI. V was pared by 2 bases and J by 1 base, with 11 bases between. The CDR3 DNA reads TGTGCCAGCAGTTACCGTGGGCACCCGAACACTGAAGCTTTCTTT. It is translated as CASSYRGHPNTEAFF.

There are a few counts of this clonotype. At one end, the junction sequence differs from germline, possibly due to a read error. CDR3 nucleotides: TGTGCCAGCAGCTGGAAGGACAGGCCCATCTTC. It codes for CASSWKDRPIF. The rearrangement joins TRBV7-2 to TRBJ2-5, with 7 positions matching TRBD1. Germline-derived CDR1 and CDR2 are SGHTA and FQGNSA. CDR3 size: 11 residues.

The rearrangement joins TRBV12-3 or TRBV12-4 to TRBJ2-5; 7 bases are shared with TRBD1. The CDR3 loop spans 14 amino acids. Trimming took 0 bases from V and 3 from J; bases not matched to a gene: 1. The CDR3 loop is CASSLADRKETQYF. CDR3 in DNA: TGTGCCAGCAGTTTAGCGGACAGGAAAGAGACCCAGTACTTC.

The sample holds a few counts of this clonotype. The chain uses TRBV4-2 and TRBJ2-5; no clear D. The CDR3 consists of 14 residues. From germline, CDR1 is LGHNA and CDR2 YNFKEQ. Trimming removed 4 bases at V and 5 bases at J, with 14 bases between. CDR3 amino acids: CASSPLERMETQYF. In DNA, the CDR3 is TGTGCCAGCAGCCCCCTTGAACGAATGGAGACCCAGTACTTC.

This clonotype has only a few counts. The chain carries TRBV19 and TRBJ1-1; no clear D gene. Looked up from germline, CDR1 is LNHDA and CDR2 is SQIVND (reference sequence). Trimming pared 9 bases from V and 1 base from J, leaving 12 bases between. The CDR3 runs 13 residues. CDR3 in DNA: TGTGCCAGCGTCGTGAGGGCGAACACTGAAGCTTTCTTT. Translated: CASVVRANTEAFF.

This chain joins TRBV20-1 and TRBJ1-5, with D perhaps TRBD1 (5 bases). Between the trimmed V and J ends, which lost 3 bases and 7 bases, there was a span of 19 bases. CDR3 length: 15 residues. CDR1 is DFQATT, CDR2 SNEGSKA, per germline (reference sequence). CDR3 region: CSARGLQGDQQPQHF. In DNA, the CDR3 is TGCAGTGCTAGGGGCCTCCAGGGTGATCAGCAGCCCCAGCATTTT.

This clonotype was recorded a few times. The V call is TRBV7-9, the J call TRBJ2-1; TRBD1 agrees at 10 bases. The germline CDR1 and CDR2 sequences are SEHNR and FQNEAQ (reference sequence). CDR3 length equals 20 residues. J gave up 0 bases and V 5 bases, and 16 bases lay outside the gene matches. The DNA of the CDR3 is TGTGCCAGCAGCGGTTGGCTAGGACAGGGGGGACTAAGCTCCTACAATGAGCAGTTCTTC. Its protein product is CASSGWLGQGGLSSYNEQFF.

This clonotype came up a few times. The chain links TRBV12-3 or TRBV12-4 to TRBJ2-1; D not certain. V was clipped by 4 bases and J by 9 bases, with 13 bases between them. CDR3 length: 13 amino acids. This chain's CDR3 is CASSWPGLLEQFF. The CDR3 DNA follows: TGTGCCAGCAGTTGGCCCGGTCTTCTTGAGCAGTTCTTC.

The V and J genes are TRBV6-2 or TRBV6-3 and TRBJ1-5; 10 nucleotides match TRBD1. CDR1 and CDR2 (germline): MNHEY, SVGEGT. The CDR3 is 15 amino acids. V lost 7 bases to trimming and J lost 4 bases; unmatched junction nucleotides: 7. The CDR3 region is CASTKDRGKNQPQHF. The CDR3 DNA follows: TGTGCCAGCACTAAGGACAGGGGGAAAAATCAGCCCCAGCATTTT.

This clonotype has a handful of counts. The rearrangement joins TRBV20-1 to TRBJ2-7, with TRBD1 matching 7 bases. The ends lost 6 bases at V and 1 base at J; junction bases unmatched: 6. CDR3 size: 13 residues. From germline, CDR1 is DFQATT and CDR2 SNEGSKA (reference sequence). This chain's CDR3 is CSANRDRSYEQYV. CDR3 coding DNA: TGCAGTGCCAACCGGGACAGATCCTACGAGCAGTACGTC.

This rearrangement joins TRBV29-1 to TRBJ2-5; 7 positions match TRBD2. CDR1 SQVTM and CDR2 ANQGSEA come from the germline V gene. This CDR3 comprises 16 residues. Trimming removed 4 bases from V and 0 bases from J; junction bases left unmatched: 11. The CDR3 loop reads CSVAGERGENQETQYF. The CDR3 DNA follows: TGCAGCGTTGCAGGCGAGCGGGGCGAAAACCAAGAGACCCAGTACTTC.

The chain carries TRBV12-3 or TRBV12-4 and TRBJ2-2; D is perhaps TRBD1 (6 bases). CDR3 length: 16 residues. V was cut by 5 bases and J by 4 bases, with 17 bases left in between. The DNA of the CDR3 is TGTGCCAGCAGTCCCGCCTGGGGGCGCGGCACCGGGGAGCTGTTTTTT. Translating gives CASSPAWGRGTGELFF.

V and J are TRBV9 and TRBJ2-3; D is perhaps TRBD1 (6 bases). This CDR3 is built from 15 residues. Between the trimmed V and J ends, which lost 0 bases and 2 bases, there was a span of 10 bases. The germline gives CDR1 SGDLS, CDR2 YYNGEE. In DNA, the CDR3 is TGTGCCAGCAGCGTAGATCCAGGGGTCACAGATACGCAGTATTTT. It translates to CASSVDPGVTDTQYF.

This chain joins TRBV12-3 or TRBV12-4 and TRBJ1-1; D not resolved. The CDR3 covers 12 residues. The germline V and J ends were trimmed by 6 bases and 4 bases, with 9 bases remaining between them. Written as DNA, the CDR3 is TGTGCCAGCAGACCGGCCGGCACTGAAGCTTTCTTT. Amino acids: CASRPAGTEAFF.

This clonotype was picked up a small number of times. The genes are TRBV6-5 and TRBJ1-2; TRBD1 matches at 8 bases. V trimming: 5 bases; J trimming: 1 base; junction bases outside the gene matches: 15. The CDR3 runs 18 residues. CDR1 MNHEY and CDR2 SVGAGI come from the germline V gene. The CDR3 DNA reads TGTGCCAGCAGTCCCGGACAGGGACGACCACGCATTAACTATGGCTACACCTTC. Translation: CASSPGQGRPRINYGYTF.

A few counts support this clonotype. J is TRBJ2-1 and V is TRBV3-1; the match to TRBD2 covers 9 bases. The CDR3 is made up of 15 amino acids. Looked up from germline, CDR1 is LGHDT and CDR2 is YNNKEL (reference sequence). Germline trimming cut 3 bases from V and 6 bases from J; bases unmatched to any gene: 6. CDR3 sequence: CASSQKRGETNEQFF. For the CDR3, the DNA is TGTGCCAGCAGCCAGAAGCGGGGGGAGACCAATGAGCAGTTCTTC.

This clonotype was counted between two and nine times. This chain links TRBV4-2 with TRBJ2-7, with 11 bases fitting TRBD2. Germline V gene data show CDR1 as LGHNA and CDR2 as YNFKEQ. The CDR3 covers 19 residues. The V segment lost 7 bases and the J segment 0 bases; nucleotides outside the gene matches: 17. Here the CDR3 DNA reads TGTGCCAGCACATCGGAGGACGCTAGCGGGGGGTACAGCTCCTACGAGCAGTACTTC. It translates to CASTSEDASGGYSSYEQYF.

The sample holds many counts of this clonotype. The J gene is TRBJ2-1, the V gene TRBV27; D tentatively fits TRBD1 or TRBD2 (5 bases each). Germline lookup yields CDR1 MNHEY and CDR2 SMNVEV (reference sequence). The CDR3 loop spans 14 amino acids. Trimming shortened V by 3 bases and J by 8 bases, and 14 bases separated the two germline ends. This CDR3 is CASSFEGKSYEQFF. DNA of the CDR3: TGTGCCAGCAGTTTTGAGGGGAAGAGCTATGAGCAGTTCTTC.

The table lists this clonotype with a few counts. J is TRBJ2-3 and V is TRBV19; D is possibly TRBD1 or TRBD2 (5 bases each). V lost 3 bases and J lost 3, with 16 bases in between. Germline V CDR1 and CDR2: LNHDA, SQIVND (reference sequence). This CDR3 is 16 amino acids long. The CDR3 is CASSMRSGRTTDTQYF. Here the CDR3 DNA reads TGTGCCAGTAGTATGAGGTCAGGGCGGACTACAGATACGCAGTATTTT. Complete variable domain (other parts from reference TRBV19 and TRBJ2-3): DGGITQSPKYLFRKEGQNVTLSCEQNLNHDAMYWYRQDPGQGLRLIYYSQIVNDFQKGDIAEGYSVSREKKESFPLTVTSAQKNPTAFYLCASSMRSGRTTDTQYFGPGTRLTVL.

V is TRBV6-1 and J is TRBJ1-1; D unclear. Trimming took off 6 bases at V and 7 bases at J, with 9 bases between the two ends. Looked up from germline, CDR1 is MNHNS and CDR2 is SASEGT. The CDR3 covers 11 residues. CDR3 nucleotides: TGTGCCAGCAGCGATTACAGTGAAGCTTTCTTT. Encoded protein: CASSDYSEAFF.